Below, 7 T cell receptor beta chains from the same sample are listed, as sequenced in a study of cytomegalovirus exposure and HLA in healthy donors. PCR was performed using 60 Vbeta and 13 Jbeta primers. Data came from immunoSEQ multiplex PCR; TCRdb stores just in-frame clones and leaves some out. The sample has around 130,000 clones, approximately 80% seen once. The sample comprised PBMCs. These receptors were collected from a man between 50 and 59 years old in good health and CMV-seronegative.

The chain has TRBV4-1 and TRBJ2-3, with TRBD1 matching over 7 bases. Germline V lookup: CDR1 MGHRA, CDR2 YSYEKL. The J segment lost 2 bases and the V segment lost 2 bases, leaving 13 bases of the junction unmatched. This CDR3 contains 18 residues. The DNA for the CDR3 is TGCGCCAGCAGCCAAAGACGGGACAGCCGATCCAACACAGATACGCAGTATTTT. Protein sequence: CASSQRRDSRSNTDTQYF.

The gene calls are TRBV7-2 and TRBJ2-5; 8 nucleotides match TRBD2. V trimming: 5 bases; J trimming: 1 base; junction bases outside the gene matches: 6. The length of the CDR3 is 15 residues. Germline V gives CDR1 SGHTA, CDR2 FQGNSA. The CDR3 loop reads CASSPGGAGQETQYF. The CDR3 nucleotides are TGTGCCAGCAGCCCGGGGGGGGCCGGCCAAGAGACCCAGTACTTC.

The chain is built from TRBV4-2 and TRBJ2-2; a weak D match, TRBD2 (6 bases). V lost 3 bases and J 7 bases, leaving 15 bases between the germline ends. CDR3 length: 15 residues. Germline CDR1 LGHNA, CDR2 YNFKEQ. CDR3 residues: CASSHERGSSGELFF. The CDR3 nucleotides read TGTGCCAGCAGCCACGAACGGGGGTCGAGCGGGGAGCTGTTTTTT.

The V call is TRBV2, the J call TRBJ1-1; perhaps TRBD1 as D (5 bases). V was trimmed by 4 bases and J by 4 bases, leaving 16 bases between them. From germline, CDR1 is SNHLY and CDR2 FYNNEI. The CDR3 contains 15 residues. The CDR3 nucleotides read TGTGCCAGCAGTGTAGACCTAGTGGGGGGCACTGAAGCTTTCTTT. Translating gives CASSVDLVGGTEAFF.

This clone was seen a few times. The chain joins TRBV6-5 to TRBJ2-1; a weak D match, TRBD1 (6 bases). Germline V lookup: CDR1 MNHEY, CDR2 SVGAGI. The V end lost 3 bases, the J end lost 5 bases, and 11 bases lay between the germline ends. The CDR3 has 14 amino acids. CDR3 in amino acids: CASSYSPGDNEQFF. The CDR3 DNA follows: TGTGCCAGCAGTTATAGTCCAGGGGACAATGAGCAGTTCTTC.

The CDR3 sequence: CATIQGKTSEQYF. The CDR3 DNA sequence: TGTGCCACGATCCAGGGAAAAACCTCCGAGCAGTACTTC. This sequence joins TRBV6-1 and TRBJ2-7; D might be TRBD1 (5 bases). The germline V gene encodes CDR1 MNHNS and CDR2 SASEGT. This CDR3 contains 13 residues. The V gene lost 10 bases and the J gene lost 6 bases, with 19 bases spanning the gap.

This clone was seen once. The J gene is TRBJ2-1, the V gene TRBV27, with 8 nucleotides matching TRBD2. The CDR3 has 15 residues. J lost 3 bases, V lost 7 bases, and 8 bases had no gene match. Germline CDR1 reads MNHEY; CDR2 reads SMNVEV (reference sequence). CDR3 DNA sequence: TGTGCCAGCAATTCCGAGCGGGGGAACTACAATGAGCAGTTCTTC. Protein: CASNSERGNYNEQFF.